This entry lists 9 T cell receptor beta chains sequenced from one sample in a study of blood T cells in healthy people across ages. A second 7 to 11 cycle PCR used barcoded and J-beta primers. TCRdb called the 5' RACE reads again in MiXCR, with one record for every CDR3 protein. The sample records about 930,000 distinct CDR3 sequences, 25% to 35% being singletons. This same sample was also taken into another study, of T cells of mothers and their children.

Sequencing was done on a sample of blood. These TCRs come from a woman in her thirties or forties in good health.

CDR3 amino acids: CSATTHNPAITNQPQHF. CDR3 sequence (DNA): TGCAGTGCTACGACCCATAATCCAGCAATCACCAATCAGCCCCAGCATTTT. This chain connects TRBV20-1 to TRBJ1-5; D not certain. Germline CDR1 is DFQATT and CDR2 is SNEGSKA (reference sequence). The length of the CDR3 is 17 residues. V was trimmed by 4 bases and J by 3 bases, leaving 22 bases between them.

The chain uses TRBV10-3 and TRBJ2-7; D unresolved. This CDR3 has 13 residues. CDR1 and CDR2 (germline): ENHRY, SYGVKD. The V gene lost 2 bases and the J gene lost 2 bases, with 7 bases spanning the gap. The CDR3 DNA is TGTGCCATCAGTGAGGGCCAGACCTACGAGCAGTACTTC. Translated: CAISEGQTYEQYF.

The sample holds many counts of this clonotype. The gene calls are TRBV9 and TRBJ2-1; 9 positions match TRBD1. Germline lookup yields CDR1 SGDLS and CDR2 YYNGEE. V shed 3 bases, J shed 4 bases, and the junction held 5 bases outside the gene matches. This CDR3 comprises 15 residues. Here the CDR3 DNA reads TGTGCCAGCAGCGGGGGGACAGGGCTATACAATGAGCAGTTCTTC. Encoded protein: CASSGGTGLYNEQFF.

For the CDR3, the DNA is TGTGCCAGCAGCTTAACTCCGCGAAATGAGCAGTTCTTC. Protein sequence: CASSLTPRNEQFF. The V call is TRBV7-3, the J call TRBJ2-1; D unclear. V shed 0 bases and J shed 7 bases, with 7 bases lying between them. This CDR3 has 13 amino acids. Germline CDR1 and CDR2: SGHTA and FQGTGA.

This clonotype was seen only a few times. The chain joins TRBV11-2 to TRBJ2-1; TRBD1 matches 7 bases. CDR1 is SGHAT and CDR2 is FQNNGV in the germline V gene. V was clipped by 5 bases and J by 4 bases; unmatched bases: 8. The CDR3 loop spans 15 amino acids. In DNA, the CDR3 is TGTGCCAGCAGCCCTCAGACAGGGATTTACAATGAGCAGTTCTTC. Translation: CASSPQTGIYNEQFF.

This clonotype has at least ten counts. This sequence joins TRBV29-1 and TRBJ1-2; D is unclear. Germline-derived CDR1 and CDR2 are SQVTM and ANQGSEA. The CDR3 runs to 13 residues. Trimming took 5 bases from V and 1 from J, leaving 11 bases between them. CDR3 sequence (DNA): TGCAGCGTTACGGGATATATTAACTATGGCTACACCTTC. As protein: CSVTGYINYGYTF. The variable domain in full, with the rest retrieved from reference TRBV29-1 and TRBJ1-2, is SAVISQKPSRDICQRGTSLTIQCQVDSQVTMMFWYRQQPGQSLTLIATANQGSEATYESGFVIDKFPISRPNLTFSTLTVSNMSPEDSSIYLCSVTGYINYGYTFGSGTRLTVV.

On this clonotype: This sequence may be a read error, since a much larger clone differs from it by one base. This sequence joins TRBV7-2 and TRBJ2-3; D gene unclear. The CDR3 spans 14 residues. CDR1 SGHTA and CDR2 FQGNSA come from the germline V gene. The CDR3 is CAGSAGVITDTQYF. Written as DNA, the CDR3 is TGTGCCGGCAGCGCAGGCGTGATAACAGATACGCAGTATTTT.

This rearrangement joins TRBV6-5 to TRBJ2-1; D possibly corresponds to TRBD1 (6 bases). V was pared by 3 bases and J by 4 bases, with 13 bases between. Germline loops: CDR1 MNHEY, CDR2 SVGAGI. The length of the CDR3 is 15 residues. The CDR3 loop reads CASSYAGTPYNEQFF. The CDR3 DNA sequence: TGTGCCAGCAGTTATGCCGGGACACCTTACAATGAGCAGTTCTTC.

CDR3 nucleotides: TGTGCCAGCAGTTCTCCCGGGACAGGGGGGGGCACTGAAGCTTTCTTT. As protein: CASSSPGTGGGTEAFF. J is TRBJ1-1 and V is TRBV28; 11 positions agree with TRBD1. This CDR3 region has 16 residues. Germline lookup yields CDR1 MDHEN and CDR2 SYDVKM. V lost 4 bases, J lost 4 bases, and 8 bases stayed unmatched. The full variable domain, with the rest looked up from reference TRBV28 and TRBJ1-1, is DVKVTQSSRYLVKRTGEKVFLECVQDMDHENMFWYRQDPGLGLRLIYFSYDVKMKEKGDIPEGYSVSREKKERFSLILESASTNQTSMYLCASSSPGTGGGTEAFFGQGTRLTVV.